This TCR beta chain originates from a study of beta chain features in type 1 diabetes. Germline CDR1 and CDR2: MNHEY and SVGAGI. V lost 0 bases to trimming and J lost 6 bases, with 6 bases between them. The CDR3 spans 12 residues. Sorted populations all exceeded 98% purity. Isolated RNA was reverse transcribed in full, so expressed TCRB transcripts were sequenced. Data came from immunoSEQ multiplex PCR; TCRdb stores just in-frame clones and leaves some out. The sample includes approximately 280,000 clones, over 12% of them seen just once. Findings and caveats of the study: A moderate, significant TCRB CDR3 shortening appeared in type 1 diabetes across four CD4+ subsets.

This clone was seen only a few times. The antigen is undetermined. The chain uses TRBV6-5 and TRBJ2-7; D possibly corresponds to TRBD1 (6 bases). The sample comprised naive CD4+ T cells from blood. This receptor was taken from a man aged 18 to 35 with type 1 diabetes. The CDR3, as DNA: TGTGCCAGCAGTTACTCCAGGGGCGAGCAGTACTTC. It yields the protein CASSYSRGEQYF.